Listed below are T cell receptor beta chains from one sample, sequenced in a study of PD-1 blockade in classical Hodgkin lymphoma. Profiled with immunoSEQ multiplex PCR; TCRdb holds only in-frame clones, not every one. This table has about 24,000 clones, approximately 80% appearing once. The specimen was peripheral blood mononuclear cells (PBMCs), collected before the fourth cycle of nivolumab. The receptors shown here come from a human donor with classical Hodgkin lymphoma. The CDR3 runs from the conserved cysteine through the conserved F or W. A D gene is named only where the DNA matches it firmly. Clone size is given for some rows only: seen once, a few or many times, or a class if the clone is expanded.

abundance: NA
d_gene: NA
v_gene: TRBV18
j_gene: TRBJ2-5
CDR3aa: CASSPGIETQYF
CDR3nt: TGTGCCAGCTCACCAGGGATTGAGACCCAGTACTTC

abundance: once
d_gene: TRBD2
v_gene: TRBV30
j_gene: TRBJ2-3
CDR3aa: CAWSPTGGITDTQYF
CDR3nt: TGTGCCTGGAGTCCAACGGGGGGGATCACAGATACGCAGTATTTT

abundance: NA
d_gene: NA
v_gene: TRBV28
j_gene: TRBJ2-7
CDR3aa: CASRQGFYEQYF
CDR3nt: TGTGCCAGCAGACAGGGTTTTTACGAGCAGTACTTC

abundance: NA
d_gene: NA
v_gene: TRBV19
j_gene: TRBJ1-2
CDR3aa: CASSVDRQANYGYTF
CDR3nt: TGTGCCAGTAGCGTTGACAGGCAAGCTAACTATGGCTACACCTTC

abundance: NA
d_gene: NA
v_gene: TRBV7-9
j_gene: TRBJ2-6
CDR3aa: CASSLDLSGGANVLTF
CDR3nt: TGTGCCAGCAGCCTGGACCTCTCGGGAGGGGCCAACGTCCTGACTTTC

abundance: NA
d_gene: TRBD1
v_gene: TRBV10-2
j_gene: TRBJ2-7
CDR3aa: CASTHGQGYEQYF
CDR3nt: TGCGCCAGCACCCATGGACAGGGATACGAGCAGTACTTC

abundance: NA
d_gene: NA
v_gene: TRBV19
j_gene: TRBJ2-2
CDR3aa: CASRAGVVGELFF
CDR3nt: TGTGCCAGTAGGGCAGGGGTTGTCGGGGAGCTGTTTTTT

abundance: NA
d_gene: NA
v_gene: TRBV5-4
j_gene: TRBJ2-2
CDR3aa: CASSLNTGELFF
CDR3nt: TGTGCCAGCAGCCTTAACACCGGGGAGCTGTTTTTT

abundance: NA
d_gene: NA
v_gene: TRBV7-9
j_gene: TRBJ1-4
CDR3aa: CASSRTNEKLFF
CDR3nt: TGTGCCAGCAGCCGGACTAATGAAAAACTGTTTTTT

abundance: few
d_gene: NA
v_gene: TRBV9
j_gene: TRBJ1-5
CDR3aa: CASSEEDGNQPQHF
CDR3nt: TGTGCCAGCAGCGAGGAGGACGGCAATCAGCCCCAGCATTTT

abundance: NA
d_gene: NA
v_gene: TRBV11-1
j_gene: TRBJ2-7
CDR3aa: CASSLGGRARESYEQYF
CDR3nt: TGTGCCAGCAGCTTAGGGGGCAGGGCCAGGGAGAGCTACGAGCAGTACTTC

abundance: NA
d_gene: NA
v_gene: TRBV6-1
j_gene: TRBJ2-3
CDR3aa: CASSEARAGRFGPGTDTQYF
CDR3nt: TGTGCCAGCAGTGAAGCGCGGGCAGGGAGATTTGGTCCGGGCACAGATACGCAGTATTTT

abundance: NA
d_gene: NA
v_gene: TRBV5-5
j_gene: TRBJ1-1
CDR3aa: CASSLAAGSNTEAFF
CDR3nt: TGTGCCAGCAGCTTGGCCGCAGGGTCGAACACTGAAGCTTTCTTT

abundance: NA
d_gene: NA
v_gene: TRBV19
j_gene: TRBJ1-2
CDR3aa: CASRRDNYGYTF
CDR3nt: TGTGCCAGTAGGAGAGATAACTATGGCTACACCTTC

abundance: NA
d_gene: NA
v_gene: TRBV6-1
j_gene: TRBJ2-2
CDR3aa: CASSEEQENTGELFF
CDR3nt: TGTGCCAGCAGTGAAGAACAGGAAAACACCGGGGAGCTGTTTTTT

abundance: few
d_gene: TRBD2
v_gene: TRBV5-5
j_gene: TRBJ2-3
CDR3aa: CASSSNLGGYGTDTQYF
CDR3nt: TGTGCCAGCAGCTCAAATCTGGGGGGGTATGGCACAGATACGCAGTATTTT

abundance: once
d_gene: TRBD1
v_gene: TRBV6-1
j_gene: TRBJ1-3
CDR3aa: CASRTGTDGNTIYF
CDR3nt: TGTGCCAGCAGGACTGGGACAGATGGAAACACCATATATTTT

abundance: NA
d_gene: NA
v_gene: TRBV7-9
j_gene: TRBJ1-2
CDR3aa: CASSFGAGDNYGYTF
CDR3nt: TGTGCCAGCAGCTTTGGAGCAGGGGATAACTATGGCTACACCTTC

abundance: NA
d_gene: TRBD2
v_gene: TRBV15
j_gene: TRBJ2-7
CDR3aa: CATSRTSVAYEQYF
CDR3nt: TGTGCCACCAGCAGGACTAGCGTTGCCTACGAGCAGTACTTC

abundance: NA
d_gene: TRBD1
v_gene: TRBV5-8
j_gene: TRBJ2-5
CDR3aa: CASNLGQGNQETQYF
CDR3nt: TGTGCCAGCAATTTGGGACAGGGGAATCAAGAGACCCAGTACTTC

abundance: few
d_gene: TRBD1
v_gene: TRBV2
j_gene: TRBJ1-2
CDR3aa: CASSPQGNYGYTF
CDR3nt: TGTGCCAGCAGCCCACAGGGGAACTATGGCTACACCTTC

abundance: NA
d_gene: NA
v_gene: TRBV11-3
j_gene: TRBJ1-1
CDR3aa: CASSGDTQNTEAFF
CDR3nt: TGTGCCAGCAGCGGGGACACCCAGAACACTGAAGCTTTCTTT

abundance: NA
d_gene: TRBD1
v_gene: TRBV7-3
j_gene: TRBJ2-3
CDR3aa: CASSQTGQTTDTQYF
CDR3nt: TGTGCCAGCAGCCAAACGGGACAGACCACAGATACGCAGTATTTT

abundance: NA
d_gene: NA
v_gene: TRBV5-1
j_gene: TRBJ2-1
CDR3aa: CASKTTSRGEQFF
CDR3nt: TGCGCCAGCAAAACGACCTCAAGGGGTGAGCAGTTCTTC

abundance: few
d_gene: NA
v_gene: TRBV19
j_gene: TRBJ1-3
CDR3aa: CASSTGLKNTIYF
CDR3nt: TGTGCCAGTAGTACCGGTTTAAAAAACACCATATATTTT

abundance: once
d_gene: TRBD2
v_gene: TRBV7-3
j_gene: TRBJ2-7
CDR3aa: CASSQGLAASYEQYF
CDR3nt: TGTGCCAGCAGCCAGGGACTAGCGGCCTCCTACGAGCAGTACTTC

abundance: NA
d_gene: NA
v_gene: TRBV6-1
j_gene: TRBJ1-4
CDR3aa: CASSEDLGAPGTLFF
CDR3nt: TGTGCCAGCAGTGAAGATTTAGGGGCCCCGGGGACGCTGTTTTTT

abundance: NA
d_gene: TRBD1
v_gene: TRBV5-1
j_gene: TRBJ1-1
CDR3aa: CASSPGGTEAFF
CDR3nt: TGCGCCAGCAGCCCAGGGGGTACTGAAGCTTTCTTT

abundance: NA
d_gene: TRBD1
v_gene: TRBV4-1
j_gene: TRBJ2-6
CDR3aa: CASSTRPTGELGPGANVLTF
CDR3nt: TGCGCCAGCAGCACGAGACCTACAGGGGAGTTGGGGCCTGGGGCCAACGTCCTGACTTTC

abundance: NA
d_gene: NA
v_gene: TRBV4-2
j_gene: TRBJ2-3
CDR3aa: CASSQDGSGSTDTQYF
CDR3nt: TGTGCCAGCAGCCAAGACGGGAGCGGGAGCACAGATACGCAGTATTTT

abundance: NA
d_gene: NA
v_gene: TRBV5-1
j_gene: TRBJ2-1
CDR3aa: CASSTDSEQFF
CDR3nt: TGCGCCAGCAGCACCGATTCTGAGCAGTTCTTC

abundance: NA
d_gene: NA
v_gene: TRBV4-2
j_gene: TRBJ1-2
CDR3aa: CASSQVLYGYTF
CDR3nt: TGTGCCAGCAGCCAAGTTCTATATGGCTACACCTTC

abundance: NA
d_gene: NA
v_gene: TRBV27
j_gene: TRBJ2-2
CDR3aa: CASSYSTGELFF
CDR3nt: TGTGCCAGCAGTTATTCCACCGGGGAGCTGTTTTTT

abundance: NA
d_gene: NA
v_gene: TRBV15
j_gene: TRBJ2-7
CDR3aa: CATSVDLANYEQYF
CDR3nt: TGTGCCACCAGCGTCGACCTAGCGAACTACGAGCAGTACTTC

abundance: NA
d_gene: TRBD2
v_gene: TRBV28
j_gene: TRBJ2-7
CDR3aa: CASKRSGSYEQYF
CDR3nt: TGTGCCAGCAAGCGAAGCGGGAGCTACGAGCAGTACTTC

abundance: NA
d_gene: NA
v_gene: TRBV19
j_gene: TRBJ1-2
CDR3aa: CASSIGAWYGYTF
CDR3nt: TGTGCCAGTAGTATCGGGGCTTGGTATGGCTACACCTTC

abundance: NA
d_gene: NA
v_gene: TRBV27
j_gene: TRBJ2-7
CDR3aa: CASSLSRGLSYEQYF
CDR3nt: TGTGCCAGCAGTTTATCGCGGGGGCTCTCCTACGAGCAGTACTTC

abundance: NA
d_gene: TRBD1
v_gene: TRBV6-1
j_gene: TRBJ1-5
CDR3aa: CASTPGGGGQPQHF
CDR3nt: TGTGCCAGCACCCCAGGGGGAGGTGGACAGCCCCAGCATTTT

abundance: NA
d_gene: NA
v_gene: TRBV19
j_gene: TRBJ2-3
CDR3aa: CASSIGQNTDTQYF
CDR3nt: TGTGCCAGTAGTATCGGCCAAAACACAGATACGCAGTATTTT

abundance: NA
d_gene: NA
v_gene: TRBV7-2
j_gene: TRBJ2-7
CDR3aa: CASSFYYSYEQYF
CDR3nt: TGTGCCAGCAGCTTTTACTACTCCTACGAGCAGTACTTC

abundance: NA
d_gene: NA
v_gene: TRBV7-7
j_gene: TRBJ2-2
CDR3aa: CASRAEGGPGELFF
CDR3nt: TGTGCTAGCAGGGCCGAGGGGGGCCCCGGGGAGCTGTTTTTT

abundance: NA
d_gene: TRBD2
v_gene: TRBV18
j_gene: TRBJ2-3
CDR3aa: CASSQLAGDTDTQYF
CDR3nt: TGTGCCAGCTCACAACTAGCGGGGGACACAGATACGCAGTATTTT

abundance: NA
d_gene: TRBD1
v_gene: TRBV5-1
j_gene: TRBJ2-5
CDR3aa: CASSFNRTGINQETQYF
CDR3nt: TGCGCCAGCAGCTTCAATCGGACAGGGATAAACCAAGAGACCCAGTACTTC

abundance: NA
d_gene: TRBD2
v_gene: TRBV10-3
j_gene: TRBJ2-1
CDR3aa: CAISESQGGTSGDNEQFF
CDR3nt: TGTGCCATCAGTGAGTCCCAGGGCGGGACTAGCGGAGACAATGAGCAGTTCTTC

abundance: NA
d_gene: TRBD2
v_gene: TRBV7-8
j_gene: TRBJ2-7
CDR3aa: CASSRGTSGASMVYEQYF
CDR3nt: TGTGCCAGCAGCAGAGGGACTAGCGGGGCGAGCATGGTCTACGAGCAGTACTTC